A single T cell receptor beta chain is shown here with its context. After re-calling the 5' RACE reads, TCRdb lists one entry per CDR3 protein, DNA absent. The sample totals some 280,000 distinct CDR3 sequences. This entry comes from a study of T cells expressing NK-cell markers. The germline V gene encodes CDR1 MGHDK and CDR2 SYGVNS. The CDR3 spans 16 residues. The sequence was collected from a man younger than 30 in good health. The specimen was blood T cells: a sorted CD56 or NKG2C T cell subset, CD4+ or CD8+ T cells, or bulk PBMC T cells (not recorded which). This chain uses TRBV25-1 with TRBJ2-5; with no DNA, the TCRdb D assignment of TRBD1 cannot be verified. The CDR3 loop is CASSELDRAGQETQYF.